The TCR beta chain under discussion was sequenced for a study of beta chain features in type 1 diabetes. About the study: All samples together contributed 100 million to 120 million sorted cells for examination. Study conclusions and caveats: The study found moderately but significantly shorter TCRB CDR3s in all four CD4+ subsets of Type 1 diabetes patients. Individuals with type 1 diabetes displayed fewer insertions and more deletions at VDJ junctions. Naive, central memory and Treg TCRB repertoires appeared more alike in patients than in healthy donors. The analysis here could not establish whether HLA type shapes TCRB rearrangement.

cDNA synthesis used the whole RNA isolate, giving expressed TCRB sequences. The repertoire was sequenced with immunoSEQ multiplex PCR; TCRdb's copy has only in-frame clones and lacks some. The sample gives roughly 140,000 clones, around a tenth of which show up once; around 0.48% is in the top ten. Trimming cost V 0 bases and J 1 base; bases outside gene matches: 3. The CDR3 consists of 16 residues. Germline CDR1 reads SGDLS; CDR2 reads YYNGEE. This clone has only a few counts. No antigen is known for it. The J gene is TRBJ2-1, the V gene TRBV9, with 8 bases that match TRBD2. The material sequenced was central memory CD4+ T cells from blood. This clonotype was obtained from a man aged 30-40 years with type 1 diabetes. DNA for the CDR3: TGTGCCAGCAGCGTAGAGGCGGGAGGATCCTACAATGAGCAGTTCTTC. As protein: CASSVEAGGSYNEQFF.